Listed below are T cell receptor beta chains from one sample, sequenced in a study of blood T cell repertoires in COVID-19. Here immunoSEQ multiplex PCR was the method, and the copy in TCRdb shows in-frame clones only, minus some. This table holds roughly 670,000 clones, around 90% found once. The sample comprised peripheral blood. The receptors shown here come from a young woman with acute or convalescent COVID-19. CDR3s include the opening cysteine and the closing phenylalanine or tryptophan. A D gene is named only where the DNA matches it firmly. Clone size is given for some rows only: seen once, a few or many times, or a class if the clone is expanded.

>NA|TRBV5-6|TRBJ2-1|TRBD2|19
TGTGCCAGCACCCTGGGGCGGGGGGGCTGGTCCCGCCGATACAATGAGCAGTTCTTC
CASTLGRGGWSRRYNEQFF
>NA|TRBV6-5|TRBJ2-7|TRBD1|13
TGTGCCAGCAGCCAGACAGGGGGCTACGAGCAGTACTTC
CASSQTGGYEQYF
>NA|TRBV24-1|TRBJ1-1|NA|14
TGTGCCACCAGTGACCCGGGACACGACGATGAAGCTTTCTTT
CATSDPGHDDEAFF
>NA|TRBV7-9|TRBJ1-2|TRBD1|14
TGTGCCAGCAGCCGCTCGGACAGGTCCTATGGCTACACCTTC
CASSRSDRSYGYTF
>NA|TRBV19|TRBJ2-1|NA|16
TGTGCCAGTAGTATATCCACTAGGAGACCTAACAATGAGCAGTTCTTC
CASSISTRRPNNEQFF
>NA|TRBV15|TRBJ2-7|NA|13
TGTGCCACCAGCAGGGGAGAGCCCTACGAGCAGTACTTC
CATSRGEPYEQYF
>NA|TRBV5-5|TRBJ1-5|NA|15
TGTGCCAGCAGCTTGGGGCCTTTCGTGGATCAGCCCCAGCATTTT
CASSLGPFVDQPQHF
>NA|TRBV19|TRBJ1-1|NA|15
TGTGCCAGTAGTATAGATGGAGCAAGCAACACTGAAGCTTTCTTT
CASSIDGASNTEAFF
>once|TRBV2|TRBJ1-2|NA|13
TGTGCCAGCAGTGTGGTAGAAATCTATGGCTACACCTTC
CASSVVEIYGYTF
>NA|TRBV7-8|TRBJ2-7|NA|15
TGTGCCAGCAGCCTCAGACACGGAGGCTCCTACGAGCAGTACTTC
CASSLRHGGSYEQYF
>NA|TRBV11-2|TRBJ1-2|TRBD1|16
TGTGCCAGCAGCTTAGAATACAGGGGAGCCTCCTATGGCTACACCTTC
CASSLEYRGASYGYTF
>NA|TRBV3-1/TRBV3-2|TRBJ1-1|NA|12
TGTGCCAGCAGCCAAGTTGGGCCTGAAGCTTTCTTT
CASSQVGPEAFF
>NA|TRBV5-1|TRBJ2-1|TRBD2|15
TGCGCCAGCAGCTTGGTTAGCGGGGGGGCGGATGAGCAGTTCTTC
CASSLVSGGADEQFF
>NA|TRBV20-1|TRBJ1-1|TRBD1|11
TGCAGTGCGCAGGGGGTTACTGAAGCTTTCTTT
CSAQGVTEAFF
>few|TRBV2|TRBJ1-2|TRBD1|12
TGTGCCATCAGAGGGACAGCTTATGGCTACACCTTC
CAIRGTAYGYTF
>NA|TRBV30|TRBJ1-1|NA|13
TGTGCCTGGGGAGAATCCATGAACACTGAAGCTTTCTTT
CAWGESMNTEAFF